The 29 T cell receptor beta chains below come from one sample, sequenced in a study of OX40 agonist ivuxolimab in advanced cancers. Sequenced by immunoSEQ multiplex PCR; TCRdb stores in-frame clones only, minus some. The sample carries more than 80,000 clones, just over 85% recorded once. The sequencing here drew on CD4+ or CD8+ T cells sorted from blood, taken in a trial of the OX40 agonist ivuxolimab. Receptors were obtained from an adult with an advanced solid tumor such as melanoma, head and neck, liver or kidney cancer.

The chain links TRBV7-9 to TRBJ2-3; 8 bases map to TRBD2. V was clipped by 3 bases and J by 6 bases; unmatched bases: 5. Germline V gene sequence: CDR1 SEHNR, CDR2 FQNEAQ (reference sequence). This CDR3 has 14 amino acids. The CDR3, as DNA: TGTGCCAGCAGCTTTAGCGGGACCCGGGATACGCAGTATTTT. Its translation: CASSFSGTRDTQYF. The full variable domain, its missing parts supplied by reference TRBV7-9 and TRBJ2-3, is DTGVSQNPRHKITKRGQNVTFRCDPISEHNRLYWYRQTLGQGPEFLTYFQNEAQLEKSRLLSDRFSAERPKGSFSTLEIQRTEQGDSAMYLCASSFSGTRDTQYFGPGTRLTVL.

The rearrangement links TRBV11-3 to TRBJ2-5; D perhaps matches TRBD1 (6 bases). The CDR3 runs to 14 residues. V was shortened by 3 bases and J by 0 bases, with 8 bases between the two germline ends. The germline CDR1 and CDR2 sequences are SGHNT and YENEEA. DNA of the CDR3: TGTGCCAGCAGCTTGGGACAACACCAAGAGACCCAGTACTTC. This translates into CASSLGQHQETQYF.

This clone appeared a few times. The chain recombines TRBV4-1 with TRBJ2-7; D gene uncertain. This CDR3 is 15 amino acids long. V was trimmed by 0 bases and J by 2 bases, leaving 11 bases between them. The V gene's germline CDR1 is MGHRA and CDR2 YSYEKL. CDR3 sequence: CASSQDEVLTYEQYF. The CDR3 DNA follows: TGCGCCAGCAGCCAAGATGAGGTGCTTACCTACGAGCAGTACTTC.

CDR3: CASSSPGGKAFF. As DNA, the CDR3 is TGTGCCAGCAGTTCCCCGGGGGGGAAGGCTTTCTTT. The chain has TRBV6-5 and TRBJ1-1; possibly TRBD1 for D (5 bases). V was cut by 4 bases and J by 11 bases, with 14 bases left in between. The germline gives CDR1 MNHEY, CDR2 SVGAGI. The CDR3 is made up of 12 amino acids.

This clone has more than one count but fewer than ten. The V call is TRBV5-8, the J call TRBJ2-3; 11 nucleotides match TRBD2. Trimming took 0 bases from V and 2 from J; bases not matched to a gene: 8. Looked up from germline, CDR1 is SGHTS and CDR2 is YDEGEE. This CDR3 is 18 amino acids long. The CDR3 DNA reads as TGTGCCAGCAGCTTGGGGGCTCTAGCGGGAGGCCTCACAGATACGCAGTATTTT. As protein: CASSLGALAGGLTDTQYF.

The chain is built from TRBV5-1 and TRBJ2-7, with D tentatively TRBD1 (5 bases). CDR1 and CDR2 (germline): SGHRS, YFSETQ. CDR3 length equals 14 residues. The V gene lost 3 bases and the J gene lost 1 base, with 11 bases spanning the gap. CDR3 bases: TGCGCCAGCAGCTCCGCACAGGCGTCCTACGAGCAGTACTTC. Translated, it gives CASSSAQASYEQYF.

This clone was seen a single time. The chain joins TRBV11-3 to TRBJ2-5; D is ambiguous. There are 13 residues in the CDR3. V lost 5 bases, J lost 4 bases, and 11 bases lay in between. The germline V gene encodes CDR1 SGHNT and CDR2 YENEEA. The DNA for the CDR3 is TGTGCCAGCAGCCCGGTTTCGGGAGAGACCCAGTACTTC. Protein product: CASSPVSGETQYF.

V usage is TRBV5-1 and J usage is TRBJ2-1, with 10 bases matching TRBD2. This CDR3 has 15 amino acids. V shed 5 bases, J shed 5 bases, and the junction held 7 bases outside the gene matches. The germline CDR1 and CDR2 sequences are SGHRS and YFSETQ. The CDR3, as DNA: TGCGCCAGCAGACCGGCGGGACTAGCGAACAATGAGCAGTTCTTC. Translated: CASRPAGLANNEQFF.

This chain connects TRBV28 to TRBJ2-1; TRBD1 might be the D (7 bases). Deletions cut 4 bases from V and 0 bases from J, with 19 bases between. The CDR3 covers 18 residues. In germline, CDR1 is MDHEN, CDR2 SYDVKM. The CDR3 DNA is TGTGCCAGCAGTTCGGTGAACGCAGGGGGGAGCTCCTACAATGAGCAGTTCTTC. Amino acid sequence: CASSSVNAGGSSYNEQFF.

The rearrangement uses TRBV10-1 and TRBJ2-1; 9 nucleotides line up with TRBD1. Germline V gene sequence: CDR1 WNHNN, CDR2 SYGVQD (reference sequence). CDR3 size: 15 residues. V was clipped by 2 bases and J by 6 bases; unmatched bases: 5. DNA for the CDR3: TGCGCCAGCAGTGAGAGGGACAGGGCTTCCAATGAGCAGTTCTTC. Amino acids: CASSERDRASNEQFF.

The CDR3 protein is CASSLSDKNTGELFF. In DNA, the CDR3 is TGCGCCAGCAGCTTGAGCGATAAGAACACCGGGGAGCTGTTTTTT. The rearrangement uses TRBV5-1 and TRBJ2-2, with unresolved D. CDR1 and CDR2 from the germline V gene are SGHRS and YFSETQ. The CDR3 contains 15 residues. V was clipped by 1 base and J by 1 base, with 8 bases between them.

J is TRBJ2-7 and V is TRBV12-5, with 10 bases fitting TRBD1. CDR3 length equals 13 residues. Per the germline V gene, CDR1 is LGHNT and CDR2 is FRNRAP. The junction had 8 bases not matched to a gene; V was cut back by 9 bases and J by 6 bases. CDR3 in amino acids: CASNRDRGGEQYF. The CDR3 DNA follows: TGTGCTAGCAACCGGGACAGGGGAGGCGAGCAGTACTTC.

The CDR3 spells CASSENRGLGDTQYF. CDR3 DNA: TGTGCCAGCAGTGAAAACAGGGGGCTTGGAGATACGCAGTATTTT. The V gene is TRBV2, the J gene TRBJ2-3; 9 nucleotides match TRBD1. The CDR3 has 15 amino acids. The V and J ends lost 2 bases and 5 bases, in that order; junction bases with no gene match: 5. Germline-derived CDR1 and CDR2 are SNHLY and FYNNEI.

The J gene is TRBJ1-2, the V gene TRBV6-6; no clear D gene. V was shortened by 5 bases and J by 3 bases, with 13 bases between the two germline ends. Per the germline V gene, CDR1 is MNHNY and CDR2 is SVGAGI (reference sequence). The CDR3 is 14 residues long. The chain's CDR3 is CASSPFSGHYGYTF. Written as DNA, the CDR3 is TGTGCCAGCAGTCCTTTTTCAGGACACTATGGCTACACCTTC.

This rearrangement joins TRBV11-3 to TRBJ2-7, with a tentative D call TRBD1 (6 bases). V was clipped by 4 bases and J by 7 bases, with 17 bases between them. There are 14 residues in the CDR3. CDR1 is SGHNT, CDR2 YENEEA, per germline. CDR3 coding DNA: TGTGCCAGCAGCTCCCCGGGACAACGGCAGGAGCAGTACTTC. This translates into CASSSPGQRQEQYF.

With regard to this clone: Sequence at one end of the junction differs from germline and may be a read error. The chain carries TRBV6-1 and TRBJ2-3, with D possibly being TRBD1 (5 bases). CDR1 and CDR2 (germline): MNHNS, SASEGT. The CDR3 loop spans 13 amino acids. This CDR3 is CASWGWGSDAQYF. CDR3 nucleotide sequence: TGTGCCAGCTGGGGCTGGGGTTCAGATGCGCAGTATTTT.

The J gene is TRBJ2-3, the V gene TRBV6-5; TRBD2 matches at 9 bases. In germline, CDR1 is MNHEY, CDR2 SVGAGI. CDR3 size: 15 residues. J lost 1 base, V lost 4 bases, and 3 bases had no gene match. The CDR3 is CASSSTSGGTDTQYF. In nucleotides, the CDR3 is TGTGCCAGCAGTTCGACTAGCGGAGGCACAGATACGCAGTATTTT.

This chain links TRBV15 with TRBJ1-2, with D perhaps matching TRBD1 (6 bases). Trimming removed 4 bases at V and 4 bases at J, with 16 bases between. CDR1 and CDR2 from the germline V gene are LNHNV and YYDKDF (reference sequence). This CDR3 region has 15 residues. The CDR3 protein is CATSKGTTPGYGYTF. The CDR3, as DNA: TGTGCCACCAGCAAAGGGACAACCCCTGGCTATGGCTACACCTTC.

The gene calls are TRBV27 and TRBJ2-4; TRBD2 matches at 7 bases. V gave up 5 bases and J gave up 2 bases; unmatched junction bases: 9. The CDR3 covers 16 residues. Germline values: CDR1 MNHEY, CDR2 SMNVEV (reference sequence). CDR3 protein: CASSPGGSWTKNIQYF. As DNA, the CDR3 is TGTGCCAGCAGTCCGGGCGGGAGCTGGACCAAAAACATTCAGTACTTC.

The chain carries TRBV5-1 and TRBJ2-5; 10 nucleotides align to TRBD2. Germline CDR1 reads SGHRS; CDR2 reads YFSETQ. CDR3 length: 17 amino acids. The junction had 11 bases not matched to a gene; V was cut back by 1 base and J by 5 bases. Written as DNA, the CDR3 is TGCGCCAGCAGCTTGATTTTTACTAGCGGGATAGCGGAGACCCAGTACTTC. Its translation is CASSLIFTSGIAETQYF.

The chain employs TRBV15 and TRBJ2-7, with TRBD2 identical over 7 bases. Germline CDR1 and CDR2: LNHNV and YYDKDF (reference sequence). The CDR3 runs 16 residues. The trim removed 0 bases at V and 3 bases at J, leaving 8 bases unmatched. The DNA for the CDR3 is TGTGCCACCAGCAGAGAGAGAGCTAGCGGTTTCTACGAGCAGTACTTC. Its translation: CATSRERASGFYEQYF. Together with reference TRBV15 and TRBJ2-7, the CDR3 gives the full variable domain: DAMVIQNPRYQVTQFGKPVTLSCSQTLNHNVMYWYQQKSSQAPKLLFHYYDKDFNNEADTPDNFQSRRPNTSFCFLDIRSPGLGDTAMYLCATSRERASGFYEQYFGPGTRLTVT.

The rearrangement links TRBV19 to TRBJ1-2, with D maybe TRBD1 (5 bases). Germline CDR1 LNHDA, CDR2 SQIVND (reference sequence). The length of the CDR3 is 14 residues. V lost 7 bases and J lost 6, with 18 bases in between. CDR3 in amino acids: CASTFGAPGDGYTF. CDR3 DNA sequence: TGTGCCAGTACCTTCGGGGCCCCCGGGGATGGCTACACCTTC.

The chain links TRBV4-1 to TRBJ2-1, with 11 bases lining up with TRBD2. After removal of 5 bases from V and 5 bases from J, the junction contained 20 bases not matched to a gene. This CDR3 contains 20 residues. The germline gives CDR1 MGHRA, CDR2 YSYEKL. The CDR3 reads CASSSRGGTSGVSLNNEQFF. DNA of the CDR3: TGCGCCAGCAGCTCGAGAGGTGGGACTAGCGGCGTAAGCTTGAACAATGAGCAGTTCTTC.

CDR3 bases: TGTGCCAGCAGCCTTGTAGCGGGAGCCTACAATGAGCAGTTCTTC. This gives the protein CASSLVAGAYNEQFF. The J gene is TRBJ2-1, the V gene TRBV11-1, with 9 bases lining up with TRBD2. Germline CDR1 SGHAT, CDR2 FQDESV (reference sequence). The trim removed 5 bases at V and 2 bases at J, leaving 4 bases unmatched. CDR3 length equals 15 residues.

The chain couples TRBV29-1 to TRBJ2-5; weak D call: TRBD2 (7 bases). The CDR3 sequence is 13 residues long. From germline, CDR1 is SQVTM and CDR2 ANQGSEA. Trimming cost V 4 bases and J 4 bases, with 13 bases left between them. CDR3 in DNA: TGCAGCGTTGCCGAGGGGGGGGGAGAGACCCAGTACTTC. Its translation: CSVAEGGGETQYF. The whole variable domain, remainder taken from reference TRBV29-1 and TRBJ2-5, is SAVISQKPSRDICQRGTSLTIQCQVDSQVTMMFWYRQQPGQSLTLIATANQGSEATYESGFVIDKFPISRPNLTFSTLTVSNMSPEDSSIYLCSVAEGGGETQYFGPGTRLLVL.

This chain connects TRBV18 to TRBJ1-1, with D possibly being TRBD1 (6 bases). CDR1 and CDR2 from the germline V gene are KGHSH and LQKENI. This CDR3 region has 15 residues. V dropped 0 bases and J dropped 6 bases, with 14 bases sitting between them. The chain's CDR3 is CASSPPGRGGSEAFF. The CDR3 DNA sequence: TGTGCCAGCTCACCACCGGGCAGGGGAGGTTCTGAAGCTTTCTTT.

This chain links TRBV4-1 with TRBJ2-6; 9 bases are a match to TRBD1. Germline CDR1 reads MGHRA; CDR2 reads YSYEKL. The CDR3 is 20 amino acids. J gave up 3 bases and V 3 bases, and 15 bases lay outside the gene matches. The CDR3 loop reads CASSQFPDRGSLDGANVLTF. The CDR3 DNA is TGCGCCAGCAGCCAGTTTCCCGACAGGGGGTCGTTAGATGGGGCCAACGTCCTGACTTTC.

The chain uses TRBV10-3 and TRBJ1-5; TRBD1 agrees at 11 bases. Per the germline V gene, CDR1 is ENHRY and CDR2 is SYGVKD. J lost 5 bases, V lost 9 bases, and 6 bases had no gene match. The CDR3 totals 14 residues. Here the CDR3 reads CAIGRGQGDQPQHF. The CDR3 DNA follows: TGTGCCATAGGGAGGGGACAGGGGGATCAGCCCCAGCATTTT.

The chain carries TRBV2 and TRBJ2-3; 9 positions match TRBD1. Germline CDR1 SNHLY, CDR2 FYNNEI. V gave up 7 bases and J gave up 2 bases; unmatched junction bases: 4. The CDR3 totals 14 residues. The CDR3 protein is CASNGQGSTDTQYF. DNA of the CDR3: TGTGCCAGCAACGGACAGGGGTCCACAGATACGCAGTATTTT.